The sequence of this TCR beta chain was determined in a study of OX40 agonist ivuxolimab in advanced cancers. V was shortened by 3 bases and J by 1 base, with 8 bases between the two germline ends. CDR1 is SGDLS, CDR2 YYNGEE, per germline. This CDR3 spans 15 amino acids. The protocol was immunoSEQ multiplex PCR, while the TCRdb copy is restricted to in-frame clones and leaves out a portion. In the table there are about 50,000 clones, 80% to 90% of which are singletons. Sampling times: baseline, cycle 4 day 1, cycle 7 day 1. Material: CD4+ or CD8+ T cells sorted from blood, obtained in a trial of the OX40 agonist ivuxolimab. This clonotype originated in an adult with an advanced solid tumor such as melanoma, head and neck, liver or kidney cancer. The rearrangement uses TRBV9 and TRBJ2-6, with D perhaps matching TRBD1 (6 bases). CDR3: CASSATGSGANVLTF. The CDR3 bases are TGTGCCAGCAGCGCTACAGGGTCTGGGGCCAACGTCCTGACTTTC.